The present TCR beta chain was sequenced within a study of tumor-infiltrating lymphocytes in primary liver carcinoma. Across the whole study: Both sexes were represented among patients, who were 30 to 69 years old. Overall study results and limits: Overlap between tumor regions exceeded overlap of tumor with adjacent tissue or blood.

Researchers generated TCR beta cDNA from roughly 520 ng of total RNA, relying on a constant-region primer. Each TCR beta library was derived from three nested multiplex PCR rounds that employed slightly modified ARM-PCR. Two initial PCR rounds of roughly 10 cycles each paired TRBV1-TRBV30 forward primers with a C-beta reverse primer. TCRdb reprocessed the multiplex PCR reads via MiXCR and lists one record per CDR3 protein. The table has about 110,000 distinct CDR3 sequences, roughly 80% seen once. CDR1 and CDR2 from the germline V gene are SGHAT and FQNNGV. This CDR3 region has 13 residues. With regard to this clonotype: Its antigen is not identified. Mismatch with germline at one junction end may stem from a read error.

Unsorted bulk tissue, about 19-30 mg of it, served as the source for co-extraction of RNA and DNA. Patients underwent surgical resection for primary liver carcinoma. What was sequenced was liver tumor tissue from sampling region 3. As to subset: tumor region T3, left-lateral pole. V usage is TRBV11-2 and J usage is TRBJ2-7, with D perhaps matching TRBD2 (5 bases). The sequence was collected from a man in his forties with primary liver carcinoma and hepatitis B virus infection. The CDR3 bases are TGTGCCAGCAGCTTAGGGGCCCGCTGGGAGCATTACTTT. It is translated as CASSLGARWEHYF.